The rows below give T cell receptor beta chains drawn from one sample of a study of Graves' ophthalmopathy and Graves' hyperthyroidism. TCRdb ran MiXCR on the multiplex PCR reads and lists one entry per CDR3 protein. The data contain hundreds of thousands of distinct CDR3 sequences, roughly 21% of them singletons. Sequencing was performed on peripheral blood. These receptors were obtained from a woman younger than 30 with stable Graves' hyperthyroidism. The CDR3 runs from the conserved cysteine through the conserved F or W. The D gene is left open where the match is weak. The listing skips clone size in some rows; elsewhere it reads once, few, many or a size class.

j_gene	len	d_gene	v_gene	abundance	CDR3nt	CDR3aa
TRBJ1-6	12	NA	TRBV6-1	many	TGTGCCAGCATGGAAGTGGGTTCACCCCTCCACTTT	CASMEVGSPLHF
TRBJ2-7	14	NA	TRBV12-3/TRBV12-4	many	TGTGCCAGCAGTTTCTCCTACTGGTCCTACGAGCAGTACTTC	CASSFSYWSYEQYF
TRBJ2-4	13	TRBD1	TRBV29-1	many	TGCAGCGTTACCTACAGGGGCGGTCGGGATCAGTACTTC	CSVTYRGGRDQYF
TRBJ1-1	12	NA	TRBV28	NA	TGTGCCAGCAGTTCGCGTTACACTGAAGCTTTCTTT	CASSSRYTEAFF
TRBJ2-7	14	NA	TRBV11-2	NA	TGTGCCAGCAGGGCGGGGTCAAGCTCCTACGAGCAGTACTTC	CASRAGSSSYEQYF
TRBJ2-7	15	TRBD2	TRBV7-8	NA	TGTGCCAGCAGCGATTTCTTAGCGGGAGTCAACGAGCAGTACTTC	CASSDFLAGVNEQYF
TRBJ2-7	14	TRBD1	TRBV6-5	many	TGTGCCAGCAGTTCCCCCGGGACAGACTACGAGCAGTACTTC	CASSSPGTDYEQYF
TRBJ1-1	15	TRBD1	TRBV3-1	many	TGTGCCAGCAGCCAAGACGGGACAGGAGGAACTGAAGCTTTCTTT	CASSQDGTGGTEAFF
TRBJ1-1	16	NA	TRBV6-1	many	TGTGCCAGCAGTGAGGAATCAGGGTCCCCGAACACTGAAGCTTTCTTT	CASSEESGSPNTEAFF
TRBJ1-2	13	NA	TRBV12-3/TRBV12-4	NA	TGTGCCAGCAGCCCACCGGCCATAGATGGCTACACCTTC	CASSPPAIDGYTF
TRBJ1-2	17	NA	TRBV12-3/TRBV12-4	NA	TGTGCCAGCAGGTATAACAGCGAAATCAAAGAAATCTATGGCTACACCTTC	CASRYNSEIKEIYGYTF
TRBJ2-7	12	TRBD1	TRBV12-3/TRBV12-4	NA	TGTGCCAGCAATCGACAGGGTGCCGAGCAGTACTTC	CASNRQGAEQYF
TRBJ2-2	17	TRBD2	TRBV4-1	NA	TGCGCCAGCAGCCAGGTTAGCGGGCTCGCGAACACCGGGGAGCTGTTTTTT	CASSQVSGLANTGELFF
TRBJ1-5	14	NA	TRBV9	many	TGTGCCAGCAGCTCACGGGGCAACAATCAGCCCCAGCATTTT	CASSSRGNNQPQHF
TRBJ1-5	16	NA	TRBV12-3/TRBV12-4	many	TGTGCCAGCAGTTTGGGCCGGCGGGAATTCAATCAGCCCCAGCATTTT	CASSLGRREFNQPQHF
TRBJ2-7	13	NA	TRBV28	NA	TGTGCCAGCAGTTTTGCCCAGTTGGACGAGCAGTACTTC	CASSFAQLDEQYF
TRBJ2-6	14	NA	TRBV19	many	TGTGCCAGTAGTCCGTCGGGCGGGGCCAACGTCCTGACTTTC	CASSPSGGANVLTF
TRBJ1-2	12	NA	TRBV6-1	many	TGTGCCAGCAGTGAACCTTACTGGAGCCAGGCCTTC	CASSEPYWSQAF
TRBJ2-7	14	NA	TRBV7-2	many	TGTGCCAGCAGCACTATGGGGGGCGGGACCGAGCAGTACTTC	CASSTMGGGTEQYF
TRBJ2-7	13	NA	TRBV12-3/TRBV12-4	many	TGTGCCAGCAAGATCGGACAGAGCTACGAGCAGTACTTC	CASKIGQSYEQYF
TRBJ1-1	14	NA	TRBV27	many	TGTGCCAGCAGCCCGGGACGGCTCATCTCTGAAGCTTTCTTT	CASSPGRLISEAFF
TRBJ1-1	15	NA	TRBV9	many	TGTGCCAGCAGCGTAGCTGCGGGTACCGGCACTGAAGCTTTCTTT	CASSVAAGTGTEAFF
TRBJ1-6	14	NA	TRBV6-5	many	TGTGCCAGCAGTTACTCTTTGGGGATTTCACCCCTCCACTTT	CASSYSLGISPLHF